This T cell receptor (beta chain) was documented in a study of PD-1 blockade in classical Hodgkin lymphoma. The table came from immunoSEQ multiplex PCR; TCRdb's copy has only in-frame clones and leaves some out. The sample has more than 90,000 clones, roughly 78% seen once. Specified time point: cycle 4 day 1 (C4D1), after more than 5 weeks of nivolumab. Each patient's relapse followed autologous stem cell transplantation, and brentuximab vedotin exposure varied. This specimen was peripheral blood mononuclear cells (PBMCs), taken before the fourth cycle of nivolumab. The receptor was isolated from a human donor with classical Hodgkin lymphoma.

This CDR3 is CASSFPQGLGYTGELFF. The DNA of the CDR3 is TGTGCCAGCAGCTTCCCACAGGGTTTGGGATACACCGGGGAGCTGTTTTTT. V usage is TRBV7-9 and J usage is TRBJ2-2; perhaps TRBD1 as D (6 bases). The V and J ends lost 3 bases and 3 bases respectively, with 17 bases between them. This CDR3 is built from 17 residues. Germline CDR1 is SEHNR and CDR2 is FQNEAQ (reference sequence). The whole variable domain, remainder taken from reference TRBV7-9 and TRBJ2-2, is DTGVSQNPRHKITKRGQNVTFRCDPISEHNRLYWYRQTLGQGPEFLTYFQNEAQLEKSRLLSDRFSAERPKGSFSTLEIQRTEQGDSAMYLCASSFPQGLGYTGELFFGEGSRLTVL.